This T cell receptor (beta chain) came from a study of cytomegalovirus exposure and HLA in healthy donors. The PCR ran on 60 Vbeta and 13 Jbeta primers. TCRdb keeps only in-frame clones here, not all; method: immunoSEQ multiplex PCR. The sample contains some 120,000 clones, approximately 80% of which appear only once. The V end was cut by 6 bases, the J end by 6 bases, with 17 bases between. Germline values: CDR1 LNHDA, CDR2 SQIVND (reference sequence). CDR3 size: 14 residues. The clonotype originates from a man younger than 40 in good health and CMV-seronegative. The rearrangement links TRBV19 to TRBJ1-1; the D gene is possibly TRBD1 (6 bases). What was sequenced was PBMCs. The CDR3 coding sequence is TGTGCCAGTAGCCCTCTAGGGGGGGCTCCTGAAGCTTTCTTT. It is translated as CASSPLGGAPEAFF.